The next 32 T cell receptor beta chains were all read from a single sample in a study of cytomegalovirus exposure and HLA in healthy donors. A multiplex PCR was run with 60 Vbeta primers and 13 Jbeta primers. Sequencing used immunoSEQ multiplex PCR; TCRdb keeps in-frame clones, though not all of them. Among over 95,000 clones listed, 75% to 80% were seen once. The sample was PBMCs. The receptors stem from a woman aged 35 to 49 in good health and CMV-seropositive.

The J gene is TRBJ1-4, the V gene TRBV19, with 8 bases that match TRBD1. V trimming: 11 bases; J trimming: 6 bases; junction bases outside the gene matches: 14. CDR1 and CDR2 (germline): LNHDA, SQIVND (reference sequence). This CDR3 spans 15 amino acids. CDR3 coding DNA: TGTGCCGGACCCGGGACAGGAGAATCGTATGAAAAACTGTTTTTT. Protein product: CAGPGTGESYEKLFF.

The chain uses TRBV25-1 and TRBJ2-7, with TRBD1 matching over 10 bases. The CDR3 extends over 13 amino acids. The germline V gene encodes CDR1 MGHDK and CDR2 SYGVNS. With V trimmed by 8 bases and J by 6 bases, 7 bases remained unmatched. As DNA, the CDR3 is TGTGCCAGCCACGCCGGACAGGGGGGCGAGCAGTACTTC. Translated, it gives CASHAGQGGEQYF.

The CDR3, as DNA: TGTGCCAGCACTGGGGAGCGGAGGTGGTACAATGAGCAGTTCTTC. This gives the protein CASTGERRWYNEQFF. This chain uses TRBV7-9 with TRBJ2-1, with D possibly matching TRBD2 (5 bases). The germline V and J ends were trimmed by 7 bases and 4 bases, with 17 bases remaining between them. The CDR3 is made up of 15 amino acids. Germline V gene sequence: CDR1 SEHNR, CDR2 FQNEAQ (reference sequence).

This clone came up a few times. This rearrangement joins TRBV5-1 to TRBJ2-7; TRBD1 matches at 7 bases. The germline V gene encodes CDR1 SGHRS and CDR2 YFSETQ. The V segment lost 3 bases and the J segment 4 bases; nucleotides outside the gene matches: 7. CDR3 length: 14 residues. DNA of the CDR3: TGCGCCAGCAGCTCGCGAGGGACAGCGTACGAGCAGTACTTC. This gives the protein CASSSRGTAYEQYF.

The rearrangement joins TRBV7-2 to TRBJ1-5; 7 bases line up with TRBD1. Germline V gives CDR1 SGHTA, CDR2 FQGNSA. V trimming: 5 bases; J trimming: 9 bases; junction bases outside the gene matches: 10. CDR3 length equals 14 residues. The CDR3, as DNA: TGTGCCAGCAGCGCTGGACAGGATCGAGGGCCCCAGCATTTT. Protein product: CASSAGQDRGPQHF.

The rearrangement joins TRBV23-1 to TRBJ2-7; no firm D call. TRBV23-1 falls under the ORF class, with uncertain function. The CDR3 consists of 9 residues. V was pared by 6 bases and J by 7 bases, with 4 bases between. The CDR3 reads CASSPEQYF. For the CDR3, the DNA is TGCGCCAGCAGCCCAGAGCAGTACTTC.

The V gene is TRBV16, the J gene TRBJ1-3, with D possibly being TRBD1 (6 bases). Germline V gene data show CDR1 as KGHSY and CDR2 as FQNENV. This CDR3 has 17 residues. V gave up 4 bases and J gave up 6 bases, with 22 bases separating them. Here the CDR3 reads CASSLRGRRDKENTIYF. CDR3 DNA sequence: TGTGCCAGCAGCCTCAGAGGTCGCAGGGACAAAGAAAACACCATATATTTT.

This clone turned up a few times. The chain combines TRBV19 with TRBJ1-6; no clear D. The CDR3 has 15 residues. Looked up from germline, CDR1 is LNHDA and CDR2 is SQIVND (reference sequence). V gave up 3 bases and J gave up 7 bases, with 13 bases separating them. In DNA form, the CDR3 reads TGTGCCAGTAGTATTCTGGGCGATCGGAATTCACCCCTCCACTTT. Translation gives CASSILGDRNSPLHF.

V gene TRBV11-3 combines with J gene TRBJ2-7; 8 bases match TRBD1. Germline V gives CDR1 SGHNT, CDR2 YENEEA. V shed 2 bases and J 0 bases; nucleotides not matched to a gene: 3. The CDR3 contains 15 residues. CDR3 in amino acids: CASSLRTGHSYEQYF. CDR3 sequence (DNA): TGTGCCAGCAGCTTACGGACAGGGCACTCCTACGAGCAGTACTTC.

The rearrangement uses TRBV28 and TRBJ2-4; D may be TRBD1 (8 bases). Germline V gene data show CDR1 as MDHEN and CDR2 as SYDVKM. The V and J ends lost 3 bases and 4 bases respectively, with 13 bases between them. The CDR3 has 15 amino acids. The CDR3 reads CASSFSGTGKNIQYF. CDR3 coding DNA: TGTGCCAGCAGTTTCAGCGGGACAGGAAAAAACATTCAGTACTTC.

The chain combines TRBV6-5 with TRBJ2-7; tentative D call: TRBD1 (5 bases). This CDR3 region has 12 residues. Per germline, CDR1 MNHEY and CDR2 SVGAGI. V lost 9 bases, J lost 6 bases, and 15 bases lay in between. CDR3 bases: TGTGCCAGTCAGGGCCAGGTTAGCGAGCAGTACTTC. The encoded protein is CASQGQVSEQYF.

This sequence joins TRBV10-3 and TRBJ1-1, with D perhaps matching TRBD1 (5 bases). This CDR3 comprises 11 residues. CDR1 and CDR2 from the germline V gene are ENHRY and SYGVKD. With 6 bases removed from V and 4 bases from J, the gap between germline ends came to 6 bases. The CDR3 loop reads CAIRDSTEAFF. The CDR3 bases are TGTGCCATCAGAGACAGCACTGAAGCTTTCTTT.

The chain links TRBV5-4 to TRBJ1-1, with 7 bases lining up with TRBD1. V lost 3 bases and J lost 1; bases outside the gene matches: 6. Germline V gene lookup returns CDR1 SGHNT and CDR2 YYREEE (reference sequence). The length of the CDR3 is 15 residues. Here the CDR3 reads CASSWMTGPNTEAFF. CDR3 DNA: TGTGCCAGCAGCTGGATGACAGGGCCGAACACTGAAGCTTTCTTT.

This chain connects TRBV5-1 to TRBJ1-1, with TRBD1 identical over 9 bases. There are 15 residues in the CDR3. V shed 3 bases and J 4 bases; nucleotides not matched to a gene: 7. CDR1 and CDR2 (germline): SGHRS, YFSETQ. The CDR3: CASSSWTGASTEAFF. CDR3 in DNA: TGCGCCAGCAGCTCCTGGACAGGGGCCTCCACTGAAGCTTTCTTT.

CDR3: CASSPPTSGGTPYNEQFF. The CDR3 DNA is TGTGCCAGCAGTCCGCCCACTAGCGGGGGGACGCCTTACAATGAGCAGTTCTTC. The V call is TRBV5-4, the J call TRBJ2-1; the match to TRBD2 covers 12 bases. The CDR3 is made up of 18 amino acids. V was pared by 5 bases and J by 4 bases, with 13 bases of the junction left unmatched. Germline V gene data show CDR1 as SGHNT and CDR2 as YYREEE (reference sequence).

In the case of this clone: The junction shows a germline mismatch at one end, possibly a read error. The J gene is TRBJ1-6, the V gene TRBV7-9, with D unclear. The CDR3 is 12 amino acids. Germline CDR1 and CDR2: SEHNR and FQNEAQ (reference sequence). Here the CDR3 DNA reads TGTACCAGCAGTCCTGGGCTTTCACCCCTCCACTTT. The encoded protein is CTSSPGLSPLHF.

The gene calls are TRBV21-1 and TRBJ1-3; the table's D gene call, TRBD1, was not cross checked with the DNA. TRBV21-1 is a listed pseudogene. The CDR3 has 18 amino acids. CDR3 loop: CASSKTGGKEEAGNTIYF. CDR3 nucleotides: TGTGCCAGCAGCAAAACAGGGGGCAAAGAGGAGGCTGGAAACACCATATATTTT.

This clone has only a few counts. The V gene is TRBV6-1, the J gene TRBJ1-6; 9 bases are shared with TRBD1. This CDR3 region has 16 residues. Germline V gives CDR1 MNHNS, CDR2 SASEGT. Trimming at V came to 1 base and at J to 14 bases, leaving 12 bases not matched to a gene. CDR3: CASSEGGNRGHFSLHF. Written as DNA, the CDR3 is TGTGCCAGCAGTGAAGGGGGGAACAGGGGGCACTTCTCCCTCCACTTT.

The chain carries TRBV21-1 and TRBJ1-1; the DNA was not used to check the table's D call, TRBD1. TRBV21-1 constitutes a pseudogene. The CDR3 contains 9 residues. CDR3 residues: CASGHEAFF. CDR3 in DNA: TGTGCCAGCGGACATGAGGCTTTCTTT.

The genes are TRBV19 and TRBJ2-1, with D uncertain. The CDR3 sequence is 12 residues long. Germline assignment: CDR1 LNHDA and CDR2 SQIVND (reference sequence). The V and J ends lost 7 bases and 6 bases respectively, with 10 bases between them. CDR3 amino acids: CASKHFGNEQFF. CDR3 nucleotide sequence: TGTGCCAGTAAGCACTTCGGCAATGAGCAGTTCTTC. The complete variable domain, with remaining parts taken from reference TRBV19 and TRBJ2-1, reads DGGITQSPKYLFRKEGQNVTLSCEQNLNHDAMYWYRQDPGQGLRLIYYSQIVNDFQKGDIAEGYSVSREKKESFPLTVTSAQKNPTAFYLCASKHFGNEQFFGPGTRLTVL.

This clone was observed a handful of times. The chain carries TRBV6-5 and TRBJ1-2, with 8 bases matching TRBD1. Germline V gives CDR1 MNHEY, CDR2 SVGAGI. The CDR3 extends over 14 amino acids. J was trimmed by 3 bases and V by 4 bases; bases with no gene match: 4. CDR3 sequence (DNA): TGTGCCAGCAGTTCCGGGGGACAGGACTATGGCTACACCTTC. Translated, it gives CASSSGGQDYGYTF.

The rearrangement links TRBV2 to TRBJ2-7; TRBD2 aligns across 11 bases. After removal of 7 bases from V and 7 bases from J, the junction contained 9 bases not matched to a gene. This CDR3 contains 14 residues. The V gene's germline CDR1 is SNHLY and CDR2 FYNNEI. CDR3 nucleotides: TGTGCCAGCACTTTTACTAGCGGGGGCGGGGAGCAGTACTTC. This encodes CASTFTSGGGEQYF.

The gene calls are TRBV6-1 and TRBJ1-3; the D gene is possibly TRBD1 (5 bases). V lost 4 bases and J 2 bases, leaving 9 bases between the germline ends. The CDR3 totals 14 residues. From germline, CDR1 is MNHNS and CDR2 SASEGT. This CDR3 is CASSVGGTGNTIYF. For the CDR3, the DNA is TGTGCCAGCAGTGTTGGGGGGACTGGAAACACCATATATTTT.

This clone was recorded once. This chain uses TRBV5-1 with TRBJ2-3; no firm D call. This CDR3 is built from 15 residues. V was trimmed by 2 bases and J by 0 bases, leaving 10 bases between them. The V gene's germline CDR1 is SGHRS and CDR2 YFSETQ. CDR3 sequence reads: CASSFTSASTDTQYF. The CDR3 region has the DNA TGCGCCAGCAGCTTTACATCTGCTAGCACAGATACGCAGTATTTT.

The chain is built from TRBV5-1 and TRBJ1-1, with 7 positions matching TRBD1. V lost 2 bases and J lost 0; bases outside the gene matches: 10. Germline V CDR1 and CDR2: SGHRS, YFSETQ. This CDR3 is built from 17 residues. The CDR3 loop reads CASSFGVTGTVNTEAFF. The CDR3 DNA is TGCGCCAGCAGCTTTGGGGTAACCGGGACAGTGAACACTGAAGCTTTCTTT.

The J gene is TRBJ1-2, the V gene TRBV30; no firm D call. Trimming took 3 bases from V and 8 from J, leaving 22 bases between them. CDR3 length: 15 residues. Germline-derived CDR1 and CDR2 are GTSNPN and SVGIG (reference sequence). In nucleotides, the CDR3 is TGTGCCTGGAGATTTGATCTCGGCAGGCGGGAGGGCTACACCTTC. Translating gives CAWRFDLGRREGYTF.

CDR3 amino acids: CAWSTGANYGYTF. The DNA of the CDR3 is TGTGCCTGGTCGACAGGGGCTAACTATGGCTACACCTTC. V gene TRBV30 combines with J gene TRBJ1-2; 8 positions agree with TRBD1. The CDR3 totals 13 residues. Germline V lookup: CDR1 GTSNPN, CDR2 SVGIG (reference sequence). J lost 0 bases, V lost 5 bases, and 2 bases had no gene match.

CDR3 in amino acids: CASQALAGQGKAYGYTF. The CDR3 DNA follows: TGTGCCAGCCAAGCCTTGGCGGGACAGGGAAAGGCCTATGGCTACACCTTC. The rearrangement joins TRBV4-2 to TRBJ1-2; 9 bases map to TRBD1. Losses at the gene ends were 8 bases for V and 4 bases for J; bases not matched to a gene: 17. CDR3 size: 17 residues. Germline values: CDR1 LGHNA, CDR2 YNFKEQ.

This clone was observed a single time. V gene TRBV6-1 combines with J gene TRBJ2-3; D not certain. CDR3 length equals 13 residues. CDR1 is MNHNS and CDR2 is SASEGT in the germline V gene. With 4 bases removed from V and 2 bases from J, the gap between germline ends came to 7 bases. The CDR3 DNA reads TGTGCCAGCAGTGCTCCAGTCACAGATACGCAGTATTTT. Translating it yields CASSAPVTDTQYF.

The chain recombines TRBV27 with TRBJ2-1; TRBD1 might be the D (6 bases). The CDR3 is 17 residues long. V was trimmed by 6 bases and J by 4 bases, leaving 22 bases between them. Germline V gene lookup returns CDR1 MNHEY and CDR2 SMNVEV (reference sequence). The CDR3 reads CASRNDRTSYRYNEQFF. The CDR3 DNA is TGTGCCAGCAGAAATGACAGGACTTCCTACCGATACAATGAGCAGTTCTTC.

The chain has TRBV9 and TRBJ1-5; D unclear. Trimming took 4 bases from V and 0 from J, leaving 5 bases between them. The CDR3 contains 13 residues. Germline CDR1 is SGDLS and CDR2 is YYNGEE. CDR3 residues: CASSRDSNQPQHF. The CDR3 DNA reads as TGTGCCAGCAGCCGGGATAGCAATCAGCCCCAGCATTTT.

This clone was found a few times. The rearrangement joins TRBV29-1 to TRBJ2-3; D is unresolved. The CDR3 extends over 12 amino acids. Trimming stripped 6 bases from V and 4 bases from J, with 11 bases between. Germline V lookup: CDR1 SQVTM, CDR2 ANQGSEA. The CDR3 coding sequence is TGCAGCGTCCAGATCGCGGCAGATACGCAGTATTTT. This translates into CSVQIAADTQYF.